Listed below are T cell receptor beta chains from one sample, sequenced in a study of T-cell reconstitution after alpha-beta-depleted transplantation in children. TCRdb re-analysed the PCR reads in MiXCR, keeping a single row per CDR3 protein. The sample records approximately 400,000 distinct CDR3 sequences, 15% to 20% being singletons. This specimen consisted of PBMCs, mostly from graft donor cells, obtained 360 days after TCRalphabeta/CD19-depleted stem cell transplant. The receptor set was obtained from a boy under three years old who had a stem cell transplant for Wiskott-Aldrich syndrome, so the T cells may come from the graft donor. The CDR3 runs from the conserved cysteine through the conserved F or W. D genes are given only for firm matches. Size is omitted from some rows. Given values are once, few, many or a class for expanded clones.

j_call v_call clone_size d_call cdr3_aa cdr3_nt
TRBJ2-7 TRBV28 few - CASNRPYDYEQYF TGTGCCAGCAATAGGCCATATGATTACGAGCAGTACTTC
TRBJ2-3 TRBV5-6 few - CASSPGVGGTDTQYF TGTGCCAGCAGCCCAGGGGTTGGGGGCACAGATACGCAGTATTTT
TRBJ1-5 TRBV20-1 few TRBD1 CSARRPGTGPNQPQHF TGCAGTGCTAGACGACCCGGGACAGGGCCCAATCAGCCCCAGCATTTT
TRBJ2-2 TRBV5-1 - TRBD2 CASSLSSGSLRELFF TGCGCCAGCAGCTTGTCTAGCGGGAGCCTGAGGGAGCTGTTTTTT
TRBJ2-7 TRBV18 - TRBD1 CASSPPEDRGTLADF TGTGCCAGCTCACCACCGGAGGACAGGGGGACCTTGGCGGACTTC
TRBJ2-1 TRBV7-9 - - CASSPEAPTGNEQFF TGTGCCAGCAGCCCAGAGGCCCCGACGGGGAATGAGCAGTTCTTC
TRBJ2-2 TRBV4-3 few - CASSQGQGANTGELFF TGCGCCAGCAGCCAAGGGCAGGGAGCGAACACCGGGGAGCTGTTTTTT
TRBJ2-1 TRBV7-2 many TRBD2 CASSRLAGGKGYNEQFF TGTGCCAGCAGCCGACTAGCGGGAGGGAAGGGCTACAATGAGCAGTTCTTC
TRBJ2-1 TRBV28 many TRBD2 CASSKSGGPSNEQFF TGTGCCAGCAGCAAAAGCGGGGGGCCCTCCAATGAGCAGTTCTTC
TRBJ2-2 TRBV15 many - CATSNPDRPEELFF TGTGCCACCAGCAATCCAGACAGGCCGGAGGAGCTGTTTTTT
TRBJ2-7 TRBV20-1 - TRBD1 CSATPGQGSQQYF TGCAGTGCTACCCCGGGACAGGGATCCCAGCAGTACTTC
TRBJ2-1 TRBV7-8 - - CASSLALLRSSYNEQFF TGTGCCAGCAGCTTAGCACTCCTCAGGAGCTCCTACAATGAGCAGTTCTTC
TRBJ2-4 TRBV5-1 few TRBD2 CASRRDYNKDIQYF TGCGCCAGCAGGAGGGACTATAATAAAGACATTCAGTACTTC
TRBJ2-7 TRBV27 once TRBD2 CASRASGGAGEQYF TGTGCCAGCAGGGCTAGCGGGGGGGCCGGCGAGCAGTACTTC
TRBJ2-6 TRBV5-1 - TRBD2 CASSWGLAGPLAGANVLTF TGCGCCAGCAGCTGGGGACTAGCGGGACCGCTCGCTGGGGCCAACGTCCTGACTTTC
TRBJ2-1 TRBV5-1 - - CASSLDGLPHYNEQFF TGCGCCAGCAGCTTGGATGGACTACCCCACTACAATGAGCAGTTCTTC
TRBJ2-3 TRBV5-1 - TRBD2 CASSSGGPVVDTQYF TGCGCCAGCAGCTCGGGGGGGCCGGTGGTAGATACGCAGTATTTT
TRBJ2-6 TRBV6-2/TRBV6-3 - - CASSWAGGIGANVLTF TGTGCCAGCAGCTGGGCCGGGGGAATTGGGGCCAACGTCCTGACTTTC
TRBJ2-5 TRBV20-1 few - CSARRETQYF TGCAGTGCTAGGAGGGAGACCCAGTACTTC
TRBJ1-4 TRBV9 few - CASSSGPPRGEKLFF TGTGCCAGCAGCTCCGGGCCTCCTAGGGGTGAAAAACTGTTTTTT
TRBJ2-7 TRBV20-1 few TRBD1 CSASWAGGTYEQYF TGCAGTGCTAGTTGGGCAGGGGGAACCTACGAGCAGTACTTC
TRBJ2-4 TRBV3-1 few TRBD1 CASSPSGGLAKNIQYF TGTGCCAGCAGCCCTTCAGGGGGCTTAGCCAAAAACATTCAGTACTTC
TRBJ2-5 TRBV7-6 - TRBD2 CASSLALAGGKETQYF TGTGCCAGCAGCTTAGCCCTAGCGGGAGGGAAAGAGACCCAGTACTTC
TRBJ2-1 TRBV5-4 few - CASSFDRWNEQFF TGTGCCAGCAGCTTTGACAGGTGGAATGAGCAGTTCTTC
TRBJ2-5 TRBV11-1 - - CASSEAPPGAYIQETQYF TGTGCCAGCAGCGAAGCCCCCCCGGGAGCGTATATCCAAGAGACCCAGTACTTC
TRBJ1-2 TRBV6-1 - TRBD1 CASSQTDRGIYGYTF TGTGCCAGCAGCCAGACCGACAGGGGAATCTATGGCTACACCTTC
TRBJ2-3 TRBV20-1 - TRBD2 CSANRRAGGTDTQYF TGCAGTGCTAACCGCCGAGCGGGAGGCACAGATACGCAGTATTTT
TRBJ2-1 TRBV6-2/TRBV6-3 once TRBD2 CASSYWTSGNTYNEQFF TGTGCCAGCAGTTATTGGACTAGCGGTAACACCTACAATGAGCAGTTCTTC
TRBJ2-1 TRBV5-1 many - CASSTQGGYNEQFF TGCGCCAGCAGCACCCAGGGGGGGTACAATGAGCAGTTCTTC
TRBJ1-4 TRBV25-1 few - CASSRGNEKLFF TGTGCCAGCAGCAGGGGTAATGAAAAACTGTTTTTT
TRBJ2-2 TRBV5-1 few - CASSLGRTTTGELFF TGCGCCAGCAGCTTGGGCAGGACAACCACCGGGGAGCTGTTTTTT
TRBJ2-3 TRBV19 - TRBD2 CASSVPGLAGLSTDTQYF TGTGCCAGTAGTGTACCGGGACTAGCGGGGCTGAGCACAGATACGCAGTATTTT
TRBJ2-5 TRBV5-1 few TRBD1 CASTSGTDLLWGETQYF TGCGCCAGCACTTCCGGGACAGACCTCCTTTGGGGAGAGACCCAGTACTTC
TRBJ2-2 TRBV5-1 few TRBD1 CASSLPTGGANTGELFF TGCGCCAGCAGCCTCCCTACAGGGGGCGCGAACACCGGGGAGCTGTTTTTT
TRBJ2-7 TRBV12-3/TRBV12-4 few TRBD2 CASSLALSSLAGYEQYF TGTGCCAGCAGTTTAGCGTTGAGTTCCCTAGCGGGCTACGAGCAGTACTTC
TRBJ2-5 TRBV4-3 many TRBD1 CASSQGASRTGVGETQYF TGCGCCAGCAGCCAAGGAGCTTCTCGGACAGGGGTGGGAGAGACCCAGTACTTC
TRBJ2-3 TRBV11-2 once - CAARGGDGTDTQYF TGTGCCGCCCGAGGGGGGGATGGGACAGATACGCAGTATTTT
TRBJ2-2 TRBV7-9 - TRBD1 CASSTRDRKGTGELFF TGTGCCAGCAGCACCCGGGACAGGAAAGGCACCGGGGAGCTGTTTTTT
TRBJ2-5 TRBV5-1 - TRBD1 CASSEQGAEETQYF TGCGCCAGCAGCGAACAGGGGGCTGAAGAGACCCAGTACTTC
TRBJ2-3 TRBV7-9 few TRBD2 CASSLTSGRSDTQYF TGTGCCAGCAGCTTGACTAGCGGGAGATCAGATACGCAGTATTTT
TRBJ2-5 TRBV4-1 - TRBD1 CASSLTRTGPTSF TGCGCCAGCAGTCTTACTAGGACAGGTCCCACCTCATTC
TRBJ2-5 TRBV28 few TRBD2 CASSILAGGRETQYF TGTGCCAGCAGTATTCTAGCGGGGGGTAGAGAGACCCAGTACTTC
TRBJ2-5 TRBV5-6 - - CASSLDRRPETQYF TGTGCCAGCAGCTTGGACAGGAGGCCGGAGACCCAGTACTTC
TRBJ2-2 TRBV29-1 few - CSVGSIMTGELFF TGCAGCGTTGGGTCGATAATGACCGGGGAGCTGTTTTTT
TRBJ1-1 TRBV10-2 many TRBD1 CASRVTGGMNTEAFF TGCGCCAGCAGGGTGACAGGGGGAATGAACACTGAAGCTTTCTTT
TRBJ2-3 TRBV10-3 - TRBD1 CAISRGQGRTDTQYF TGTGCCATCAGCCGCGGACAGGGACGTACAGATACGCAGTATTTT
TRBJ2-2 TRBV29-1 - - CSVERNTGELFF TGCAGCGTTGAGAGGAACACCGGGGAGCTGTTTTTT
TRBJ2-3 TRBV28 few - CASSSSGGPSTDTQYF TGTGCCAGCAGTTCCTCAGGCGGACCGAGCACAGATACGCAGTATTTT
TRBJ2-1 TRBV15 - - CATSRSTGSYNEQFF TGTGCCACCAGCAGATCGACAGGTTCCTACAATGAGCAGTTCTTC
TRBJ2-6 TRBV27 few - CASSIPGANVLTF TGTGCCAGCAGTATTCCTGGGGCCAACGTCCTGACTTTC
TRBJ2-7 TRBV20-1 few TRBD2 CSASIAGGRDYEQYF TGCAGTGCTAGCATAGCGGGAGGGAGAGACTACGAGCAGTACTTC